The 5 T cell receptor beta chains listed next were all sequenced from one sample in a study of cytomegalovirus exposure and HLA in healthy donors. Vbeta (60) and Jbeta (13) primers were used in the PCR. Only in-frame clones appear in the TCRdb table, and some are missing; sequencing was by immunoSEQ multiplex PCR. The data hold about 96,000 clones, with around 77% observed a single time. Sequenced sample: PBMCs. The origin of the receptors is a man aged 50-59 years in good health and CMV-seropositive.

The V and J genes are TRBV5-6 and TRBJ2-1; a weak D match, TRBD2 (5 bases). Trimming cost V 0 bases and J 5 bases, with 9 bases left between them. The CDR3 extends over 14 amino acids. Looked up from germline, CDR1 is SGHDT and CDR2 is YYEEEE. CDR3: CASSLDVGDNEQFF. CDR3 in DNA: TGTGCCAGCAGCTTGGATGTCGGGGACAATGAGCAGTTCTTC.

The V and J genes are TRBV4-1 and TRBJ1-2, with 9 bases identical to TRBD1. The CDR3 sequence is 15 residues long. V gave up 1 base and J gave up 8 bases; unmatched junction bases: 8. CDR1 and CDR2 (germline): MGHRA, YSYEKL. CDR3 sequence (DNA): TGCGCCAGCAGCCAAGTTAACAGGGGGCAAGGAGGCTACACCTTC. Its translation is CASSQVNRGQGGYTF.

The chain employs TRBV28 and TRBJ2-2; TRBD2 agrees at 9 bases. After removal of 6 bases from V and 6 bases from J, the junction contained 5 bases not matched to a gene. Germline V CDR1 and CDR2: MDHEN, SYDVKM. This CDR3 comprises 14 residues. The CDR3 DNA reads TGTGCCAGCAGCTCTGGGACTAGCCCCGGGGAGCTGTTTTTT. It translates to CASSSGTSPGELFF. The full variable domain, completed using reference TRBV28 and TRBJ2-2, is DVKVTQSSRYLVKRTGEKVFLECVQDMDHENMFWYRQDPGLGLRLIYFSYDVKMKEKGDIPEGYSVSREKKERFSLILESASTNQTSMYLCASSSGTSPGELFFGEGSRLTVL.

This rearrangement joins TRBV14 to TRBJ1-6; D is unclear. Per germline, CDR1 SGHDN and CDR2 FVKESK. V shed 1 base and J shed 13 bases, with 11 bases lying between them. CDR3 length equals 13 residues. The CDR3 reads CASSQVVSGPLHF. The CDR3 bases are TGTGCCAGCAGCCAAGTAGTCAGCGGTCCCCTCCACTTT.

This clone was counted between two and nine times. The V call is TRBV10-3, the J call TRBJ2-1, with 7 positions matching TRBD1. Germline loops: CDR1 ENHRY, CDR2 SYGVKD. CDR3 length: 15 residues. The J segment lost 0 bases and the V segment lost 3 bases, leaving 2 bases of the junction unmatched. CDR3 in DNA: TGTGCCATCAGTGAAGGGGGCAGCTCCTACAATGAGCAGTTCTTC. It codes for CAISEGGSSYNEQFF.